This T cell receptor (beta chain) was identified in a study of blood T cell repertoires in COVID-19. As for the study in general: COVID-19 samples from acute and convalescent phases originated in the United States, Italy and Spain.

Cohorts were assigned according to the clinical history that participants reported. The table came from immunoSEQ multiplex PCR; TCRdb's copy has only in-frame clones and leaves some out. The sample carries a few hundred thousand clones, 90% to 95% recorded once. V was trimmed by 2 bases and J by 0 bases, leaving 14 bases between them. The CDR3 covers 16 residues. Germline V CDR1 and CDR2: GTSNPN, SVGIG (reference sequence). The sequenced material came from PBMCs or T cells enriched from blood (not recorded which). The chain has TRBV30 and TRBJ1-3; possible D gene TRBD1, 5 bases. The clonotype comes from a human donor in a cohort exposed to, infected with or recovered from COVID-19 (not recorded which). The donor label of this sample is uncertain. The CDR3 DNA follows: TGTGCCTGGAGTCCCCCGGCAGGGTACTCTGGAAACACCATATATTTT. This gives the protein CAWSPPAGYSGNTIYF.